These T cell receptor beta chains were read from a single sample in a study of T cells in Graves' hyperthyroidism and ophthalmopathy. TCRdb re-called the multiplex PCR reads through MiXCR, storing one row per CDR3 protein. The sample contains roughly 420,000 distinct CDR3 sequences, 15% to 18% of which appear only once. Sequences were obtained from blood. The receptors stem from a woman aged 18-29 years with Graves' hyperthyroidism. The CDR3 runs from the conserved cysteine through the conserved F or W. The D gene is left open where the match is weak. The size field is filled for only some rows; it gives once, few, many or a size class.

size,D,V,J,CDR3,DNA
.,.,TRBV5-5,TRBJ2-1,CASSSLLQANYNEQFF,TGTGCCAGCAGCAGTTTACTGCAGGCCAACTACAATGAGCAGTTCTTC
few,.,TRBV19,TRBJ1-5,CASSIRGFNQPQHF,TGTGCCAGTAGTATCAGGGGATTCAATCAGCCCCAGCATTTT
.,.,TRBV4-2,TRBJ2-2,CASSQDGWRAVGELFF,TGTGCCAGCAGCCAAGATGGGTGGAGGGCCGTAGGGGAGCTGTTTTTT
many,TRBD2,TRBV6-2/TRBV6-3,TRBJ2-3,CASGTSGRADTQYF,TGTGCCAGCGGGACTAGCGGGAGGGCAGATACGCAGTATTTT
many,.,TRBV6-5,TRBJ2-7,CASSYSFQSPEQYF,TGTGCCAGCAGTTACTCGTTCCAATCTCCCGAGCAGTACTTC
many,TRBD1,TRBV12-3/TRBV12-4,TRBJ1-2,CASSLTGGTNYGYTF,TGTGCCAGCAGTTTAACAGGGGGGACTAACTATGGCTACACCTTC
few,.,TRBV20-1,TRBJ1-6,CSARIEGNSPLHF,TGCAGTGCTCGAATCGAGGGGAATTCACCCCTCCACTTT
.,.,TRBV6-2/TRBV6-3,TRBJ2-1,CSSSPDWNFRAVSYNEQFF,TGTTCCAGCAGTCCCGACTGGAACTTCCGGGCGGTCTCCTACAATGAGCAGTTCTTC
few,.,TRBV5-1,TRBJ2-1,CASSWEPRAYNEQFF,TGCGCCAGCAGCTGGGAGCCTAGAGCTTACAATGAGCAGTTCTTC
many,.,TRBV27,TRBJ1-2,CASSLQLGYGYTF,TGTGCCAGCAGTTTACAGCTTGGCTATGGCTACACCTTC
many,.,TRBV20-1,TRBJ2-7,CSAIQGPLSYEQYF,TGCAGTGCCATACAGGGCCCCCTTTCCTACGAGCAGTACTTC
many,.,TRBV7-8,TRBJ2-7,CASSLGQGSNEQYF,TGTGCCAGCAGCTTAGGCCAGGGAAGCAACGAGCAGTACTTC
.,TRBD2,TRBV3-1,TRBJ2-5,CASSQDGGGPSYETRYF,TGTGCCAGCAGCCAAGATGGGGGAGGGCCCTCATACGAGACCCGGTACTTC
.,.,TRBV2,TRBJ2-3,CASSAGQFEADTQYF,TGTGCCAGCAGTGCCGGACAGTTCGAGGCAGATACGCAGTATTTT
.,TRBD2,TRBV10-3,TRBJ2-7,CAISPSGLVDEQYF,TGTGCCATCAGTCCCTCCGGACTAGTCGACGAGCAGTACTTC
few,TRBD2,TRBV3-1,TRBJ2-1,CASSQDPGRDEQFF,TGTGCCAGCAGCCAAGACCCAGGGAGGGATGAGCAGTTCTTC
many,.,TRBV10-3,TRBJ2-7,CAISESGGRDTYEQYF,TGTGCCATCAGTGAGTCCGGCGGGCGGGACACCTACGAGCAGTACTTC
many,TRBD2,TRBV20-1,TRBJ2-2,CSAEPGLAGTGELFF,TGCAGTGCCGAACCGGGACTAGCGGGCACCGGGGAGCTGTTTTTT
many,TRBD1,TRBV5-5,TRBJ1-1,CASGQGGWNTEAFF,TGTGCCAGCGGGCAGGGGGGCTGGAACACTGAAGCTTTCTTT
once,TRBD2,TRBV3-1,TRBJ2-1,CASSPVAGFHNEQFF,TGTGCCAGCAGCCCCGTAGCGGGGTTCCACAATGAGCAGTTCTTC
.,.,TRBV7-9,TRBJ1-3,CASSHRQGNTIYF,TGTGCCAGCAGCCACCGACAGGGAAACACCATATATTTT
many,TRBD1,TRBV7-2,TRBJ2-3,CASSMKTGMTDTQYF,TGTGCCAGCAGCATGAAGACAGGGATGACAGATACGCAGTATTTT
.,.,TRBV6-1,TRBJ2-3,CASSPSPTDTQYF,TGTGCCAGCAGCCCTTCGCCCACAGATACGCAGTATTTT
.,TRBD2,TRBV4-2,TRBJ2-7,CASSHRPSGTSGRWSSYEQYF,TGTGCCAGCAGCCACAGGCCGTCAGGGACTAGCGGGAGGTGGAGCTCCTACGAGCAGTACTTC
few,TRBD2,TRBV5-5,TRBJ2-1,CASSPRLAGDVEQFF,TGTGCCAGCTCCCCACGACTAGCGGGAGATGTTGAGCAGTTCTTC
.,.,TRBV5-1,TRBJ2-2,CASSLIPGLNTGELFF,TGCGCCAGCAGCTTGATTCCGGGTCTGAACACCGGGGAGCTGTTTTTT
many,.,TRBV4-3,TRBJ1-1,CASSQGVARNTEAFF,TGCGCCAGCAGCCAAGGAGTGGCCCGGAACACTGAAGCTTTCTTT
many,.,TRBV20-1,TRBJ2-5,CSAPPGTTIQETQYF,TGCAGTGCTCCTCCCGGGACAACGATCCAAGAGACCCAGTACTTC
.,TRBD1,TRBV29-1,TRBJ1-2,CSVGGTGNYGYTF,TGCAGCGTTGGGGGGACAGGGAACTATGGCTACACCTTC
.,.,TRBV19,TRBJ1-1,CASSTRVGNTEAFF,TGTGCCAGTAGTACCCGGGTCGGGAACACTGAAGCTTTCTTT
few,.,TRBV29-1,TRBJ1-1,CSVSGSTDTEAFF,TGCAGCGTTTCAGGGAGTACTGACACTGAAGCTTTCTTT
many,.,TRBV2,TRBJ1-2,CASRVGGVYGYTF,TGTGCCAGCAGAGTGGGGGGCGTCTATGGCTACACCTTC
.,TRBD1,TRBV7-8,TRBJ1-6,CASSPDRAGSYNSPLHF,TGTGCCAGCAGCCCGGACAGGGCGGGCTCCTATAATTCACCCCTCCACTTT
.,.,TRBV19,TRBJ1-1,CASSLLEGGTEAFF,TGTGCCAGTAGTCTCTTGGAGGGCGGCACTGAAGCTTTCTTT
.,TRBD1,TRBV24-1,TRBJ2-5,CATSDATGGSQETQYF,TGTGCCACCAGTGATGCGACAGGGGGGAGCCAAGAGACCCAGTACTTC
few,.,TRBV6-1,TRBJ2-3,CASRLADTQYF,TGTGCCAGCAGGCTGGCAGATACGCAGTATTTT
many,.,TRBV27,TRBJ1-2,CASSTGAYGYTF,TGTGCCAGCAGCACGGGGGCCTATGGCTACACCTTC
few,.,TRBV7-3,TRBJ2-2,CASSLTGGLTGELFF,TGTGCCAGCAGCTTAACCGGGGGCCTCACCGGGGAGCTGTTTTTT